This paragraph covers one T cell receptor (beta chain) sequence. The sample belongs to a study of blood T cell repertoires in COVID-19. The overall study: Acute and convalescent COVID-19 samples came from the United States, Italy and Spain.

How the authors handled the data: Estimated nucleated cell counts came from reference gene primer amplification. Profiled with immunoSEQ multiplex PCR; TCRdb holds only in-frame clones, not every one. D and trimming were read from the DNA, whereas the V and J calls and clone size are those reported in that table. The sample has 170,000 or so clones, approximately 83% seen once; the top ten hold under 9.5%. Germline CDR1 reads LGHDT; CDR2 reads YNNKEL (reference sequence). Trimming took 5 bases from V and 3 from J, leaving 10 bases between them. This CDR3 region has 13 residues. The V call is TRBV3-1 (or the pseudogene TRBV3-2), the J call TRBJ2-5, with D possibly being TRBD1 (6 bases). This TCR was sampled from a man aged 45-60 years with active or convalescent COVID-19. Sequencing was performed on peripheral blood. The CDR3 DNA sequence: TGTGCCAGCAGCGACCGGACAGAAGAGACCCAGTACTTC. Amino acids: CASSDRTEETQYF.